This T cell receptor (beta chain) is from a study of CD8 T cells in ankylosing spondylitis. Findings and caveats of the study: A TCR beta motif of 7 to 9 highly homologous variants seemed to mark ankylosing spondylitis blood. Reportedly, significant enrichment of disease-linked clones occurred in matched ankylosing spondylitis synovial fluid. A subset of motif variants has previously been described in the synovial fluid and blood of reactive arthritis.

Scientists made TCR beta libraries using quantitative 5'-RACE with molecular barcodes. TCRdb reprocessed the 5' RACE reads via MiXCR and lists one record per CDR3 protein. The table has 240,000 or so distinct CDR3 sequences, 8.6% seen once; the top ten hold approximately 7%. The table lists this clonotype with many counts. No antigen is known for it. CDR3 length equals 13 residues. Unmatched junction bases numbered 9, after V lost 1 base and J lost 10 bases. The germline V gene encodes CDR1 DFQATT and CDR2 SNEGSKA (reference sequence). The sequence came from a male donor with ankylosing spondylitis or in good health (not recorded which). The chain is built from TRBV20-1 and TRBJ1-1; the match to TRBD1 covers 7 bases. The sample was blood, either unsorted or a sorted T cell fraction (not recorded which). The CDR3 coding sequence is TGCAGTGCTAGAGGGAAAGGGGGCGCACGAGCTTTCTTT. This sequence encodes CSARGKGGARAFF.